This T cell receptor (beta chain) was documented in a study of T cell changes during pregnancy in multiple sclerosis. V was clipped by 0 bases and J by 2 bases, with 12 bases between them. In germline, CDR1 is SGHDN, CDR2 FVKESK. The CDR3 loop spans 16 amino acids. Method: immunoSEQ multiplex PCR; TCRdb's copy keeps in-frame clones and lacks some. The top ten clones hold roughly 0.44% of a sample with fewer than 150,000 clones, 96% of them seen once. The sequences come from peripheral blood, collected after pregnancy. This TCR was sampled from a female donor with multiple sclerosis, enrolled in a pregnancy study. The V and J genes are TRBV14 and TRBJ2-3; D unclear. CDR3 sequence: CASSQDLRRHTDTQYF. The CDR3 DNA is TGTGCCAGCAGCCAAGACCTGAGAAGACACACAGATACGCAGTATTTT.